Following are 11 T cell receptor beta chains from one sample sequenced in a study of graft-versus-host responses after intestinal transplantation. Profiled with immunoSEQ multiplex PCR; TCRdb holds only in-frame clones, not every one. The sample yields 30,000 to 40,000 clones, around 96% seen once. The specimen was PBMCs, collected 16 days after intestinal transplant. These receptors all come from a human patient who received an intestinal transplant, so some T cells may come from the graft donor.

The rearrangement links TRBV9 to TRBJ2-3; TRBD2 matches at 9 bases. V lost 4 bases and J lost 1; bases outside the gene matches: 4. Germline assignment: CDR1 SGDLS and CDR2 YYNGEE. CDR3 size: 15 residues. The CDR3 DNA reads as TGTGCCAGCAGCCCCTGGACTAGCGGCACAGATACGCAGTATTTT. The encoded protein is CASSPWTSGTDTQYF.

This chain links TRBV6-1 with TRBJ1-5; unclear D gene. The germline gives CDR1 MNHNS, CDR2 SASEGT. This CDR3 has 14 residues. The V gene lost 2 bases and the J gene lost 4 bases, with 9 bases spanning the gap. The CDR3, as DNA: TGTGCCAGCAGTGAACTAGGTTCTAATCAGCCCCAGCATTTT. It specifies CASSELGSNQPQHF.

The sample holds one count of this clone. J is TRBJ2-1 and V is TRBV19; the match to TRBD2 covers 9 bases. Germline V gives CDR1 LNHDA, CDR2 SQIVND (reference sequence). CDR3 length: 15 amino acids. V dropped 8 bases and J dropped 6; count of bases not matched to a gene: 11. This CDR3 reads CASGVLAGAVNEQFF. The CDR3 nucleotides read TGTGCCAGTGGTGTCTTAGCGGGAGCGGTCAATGAGCAGTTCTTC.

The chain combines TRBV4-1 with TRBJ2-3, with TRBD2 identical over 10 bases. The length of the CDR3 is 17 residues. Germline V CDR1 and CDR2: MGHRA, YSYEKL. J was trimmed by 4 bases and V by 4 bases; bases with no gene match: 11. The CDR3 DNA reads as TGCGCCAGCAGCCTTTCGGCTAGCGGGAGTTTCGCAGATACGCAGTATTTT. This gives the protein CASSLSASGSFADTQYF.

The chain employs TRBV27 and TRBJ2-3; 7 bases fit TRBD2. The CDR3 loop spans 16 amino acids. V lost 5 bases and J lost 4; bases outside the gene matches: 12. Germline lookup yields CDR1 MNHEY and CDR2 SMNVEV (reference sequence). In DNA, the CDR3 is TGTGCCAGCAGTCCCCGTGAGGGCGGGAGAGCAGATACGCAGTATTTT. Its translation is CASSPREGGRADTQYF.

This sequence joins TRBV28 and TRBJ2-2; the match to TRBD1 covers 7 bases. The CDR3 has 16 amino acids. Per the germline V gene, CDR1 is MDHEN and CDR2 is SYDVKM. V dropped 7 bases and J dropped 3; count of bases not matched to a gene: 11. The CDR3 region is CASNFFGTDDTGELFF. CDR3 DNA sequence: TGTGCCAGCAATTTTTTTGGGACAGACGACACCGGGGAGCTGTTTTTT.

In DNA form, the CDR3 reads TGTGCCAGCAGTACTAAGGATATGGGACTACCGTCAGCCCGCGGCCAGAGCTCCTACAATGAGCAGTTCTTC. Translation: CASSTKDMGLPSARGQSSYNEQFF. The chain employs TRBV27 and TRBJ2-1; 7 bases map to TRBD2. With V trimmed by 5 bases and J by 0 bases, 31 bases remained unmatched. Germline values: CDR1 MNHEY, CDR2 SMNVEV (reference sequence). The CDR3 is 24 residues long.

This chain links TRBV19 with TRBJ2-7; tentative D call: TRBD1 (6 bases). Germline CDR1 reads LNHDA; CDR2 reads SQIVND (reference sequence). V dropped 6 bases and J dropped 2 bases, with 11 bases sitting between them. This CDR3 is 13 amino acids long. For the CDR3, the DNA is TGTGCCAGTAGCCTAACAGGGACCTACGAGCAGTACTTC. Residues: CASSLTGTYEQYF. Filled out from reference TRBV19 and TRBJ2-7, the complete variable domain reads DGGITQSPKYLFRKEGQNVTLSCEQNLNHDAMYWYRQDPGQGLRLIYYSQIVNDFQKGDIAEGYSVSREKKESFPLTVTSAQKNPTAFYLCASSLTGTYEQYFGPGTRLTVT.

As concerns this clone: Other DNA sequences in this sample translate to the same CDR3. The chain is built from TRBV18 and TRBJ1-1, with unresolved D. Germline values: CDR1 KGHSH, CDR2 LQKENI. This CDR3 has 15 amino acids. V lost 3 bases, J lost 4 bases, and 15 bases lay in between. CDR3 loop: CASSPPVGGGTEAFF. The CDR3 DNA sequence: TGTGCCAGCTCACCTCCCGTCGGAGGCGGCACTGAAGCTTTCTTT.

The sample holds one count of this clone. The chain has TRBV9 and TRBJ2-1; 7 bases fit TRBD2. There are 15 residues in the CDR3. Per germline, CDR1 SGDLS and CDR2 YYNGEE. The trim removed 3 bases at V and 7 bases at J, leaving 10 bases unmatched. Here the CDR3 reads CASSAVSGATNEQFF. CDR3 coding DNA: TGTGCCAGCAGCGCCGTAAGCGGGGCGACTAATGAGCAGTTCTTC.

This clone was seen only once. The chain couples TRBV9 to TRBJ2-6; maybe TRBD2 (5 bases). In germline, CDR1 is SGDLS, CDR2 YYNGEE. CDR3 length: 15 amino acids. Deletions cut 4 bases from V and 0 bases from J, with 8 bases between. The DNA of the CDR3 is TGTGCCAGCAGCCTCGGGGTCTCTGGGGCCAACGTCCTGACTTTC. This codes for CASSLGVSGANVLTF. The entire variable domain, with the rest obtained from reference TRBV9 and TRBJ2-6, is as follows: DSGVTQTPKHLITATGQRVTLRCSPRSGDLSVYWYQQSLDQGLQFLIQYYNGEERAKGNILERFSAQQFPDLHSELNLSSLELGDSALYFCASSLGVSGANVLTFGAGSRLTVL.